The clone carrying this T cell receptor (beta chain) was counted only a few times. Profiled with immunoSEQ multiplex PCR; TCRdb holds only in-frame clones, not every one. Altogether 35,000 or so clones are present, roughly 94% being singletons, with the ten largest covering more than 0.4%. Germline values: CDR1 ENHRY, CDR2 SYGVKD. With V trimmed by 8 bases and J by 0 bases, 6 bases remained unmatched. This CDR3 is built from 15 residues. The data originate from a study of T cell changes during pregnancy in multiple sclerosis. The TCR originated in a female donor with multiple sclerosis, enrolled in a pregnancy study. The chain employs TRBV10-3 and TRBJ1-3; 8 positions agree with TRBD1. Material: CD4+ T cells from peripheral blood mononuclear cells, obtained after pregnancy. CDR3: CAIGGQAISGNTIYF. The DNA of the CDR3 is TGTGCCATCGGGGGACAGGCCATCTCTGGAAACACCATATATTTT.